The TCR beta chain under discussion was sequenced for a study of CD8 T cells in Susac syndrome. Turning to this clonotype: Its antigen is as yet unknown.

The V segment lost 7 bases and the J segment 1 base; nucleotides outside the gene matches: 14. The CDR3 spans 19 residues. Germline V gene lookup returns CDR1 LGHNT and CDR2 FRNRAP. Study observations and caveats: The relatively small number of individuals in the TCR sequencing and HLA analysis was acknowledged by the study.

Random hexamers served to reverse transcribe roughly 0.45 to 1 ug RNA. It was immunoSEQ multiplex PCR that amplified TCR beta CDR3 across 54 Vbeta and 13 Jbeta. TCRdb passed the immunoSEQ multiplex PCR reads through MiXCR, listing each CDR3 protein once. The profile shows hundreds of thousands of distinct CDR3 sequences, 85% to 95% of them singletons. Sequencing of TCR beta was undertaken in CD8+ and CD4+ T cells derived from blood. TEMRA cells were FACS-enriched and CD8+ and CD4+ T cells negatively isolated. This sequence originates from a human donor with multiple sclerosis. The rearrangement uses TRBV12-5 and TRBJ2-4; 12 bases agree with TRBD2. The sequenced sample was CD4+ T cells from PBMCs. The CDR3: CASALGQLGLAGAKNIQYF. In nucleotides, the CDR3 is TGTGCTAGTGCCCTCGGACAATTAGGACTAGCGGGGGCCAAAAACATTCAGTACTTC.